This is a list of T cell receptor beta chains from one sample in a study of shared T cell receptors in the human thymus. Clones were read by immunoSEQ multiplex PCR, and TCRdb kept only the in-frame ones, dropping some. This table has fewer than 700,000 clones, 70% to 90% appearing once. The same sample was also used in a study of human thymus T cells.

The sample was thymocytes. Every receptor here comes from a boy in the first two years of life with a congenital heart defect. Each CDR3 is given with its conserved first and last residue. The order of the fields is D gene, V gene, J gene, clone size, CDR3 DNA, CDR3 protein. The D gene is left open where the match is weak. For some rows the clone size is stated as once, few or many, or as a class when expanded; others skip it.

>-|TRBV7-8|TRBJ2-1|-
TGTGCCAGCAGCTTAGGCGCAGGGAACGGTGAGCAGTTCTTC
CASSLGAGNGEQFF
>TRBD2|TRBV2|TRBJ2-7|-
TGTGCCAGCAGTGCCCGGGACAGGGATAGCGGGAGGGCCAGATGGGAGCAGTACTTC
CASSARDRDSGRARWEQYF
>TRBD2|TRBV6-1|TRBJ2-7|-
TGTGCCAGCAGTCCTCTAGCGCGGGAGGCCTACGAGCAGTACTTC
CASSPLAREAYEQYF
>TRBD2|TRBV5-1|TRBJ2-1|-
TGCGCCAGCAGCACCCTAGCGGGAGGGATGCCGGGAAAGTACAATGAGCAGTTCTTC
CASSTLAGGMPGKYNEQFF
>TRBD2|TRBV5-1|TRBJ2-7|-
TGCGCCAGCAGCCCATCTTCGGGACTAGCGGAGGCCCCCTACGAGCAGTACTTC
CASSPSSGLAEAPYEQYF
>-|TRBV18|TRBJ2-3|-
TGTGCCAGCTCACCCACCGGGTGGCGTTACAGCACAGATACGCAGTATTTT
CASSPTGWRYSTDTQYF
>-|TRBV29-1|TRBJ2-7|-
TGCAGCGTTGAAGATCAGGGGCAGGGCACTCCCACCGAGCAGTACTTC
CSVEDQGQGTPTEQYF
>-|TRBV27|TRBJ2-7|few
TGTGCCAGCAGGGGGAGAGCCTTAAAGAAGCCCTACGAGCAGTACTTC
CASRGRALKKPYEQYF
>-|TRBV6-1|TRBJ1-2|-
TGTGCCAGCAACCTGGACAATTACGGGGGCTACACCTTC
CASNLDNYGGYTF
>-|TRBV19|TRBJ2-5|-
TGTGCCAGTAGTATAGAGTTGGGGGCCCGGGAGACCCAGTACTTC
CASSIELGARETQYF
>-|TRBV11-3|TRBJ2-5|once
TGTGCCAGCAGCTTCTGGCGGGAGACCCAGTACTTC
CASSFWRETQYF
>TRBD2|TRBV7-2|TRBJ2-7|-
TGTGCCAGCATACCGCATCCCGGGGGGGACGTTTACGAGCAGTACTTC
CASIPHPGGDVYEQYF
>TRBD1|TRBV30|TRBJ1-4|-
TGTGCCTGGAGTGGTAGGGACAGTGATGAAAAACTGTTTTTT
CAWSGRDSDEKLFF
>TRBD1|TRBV27|TRBJ2-7|once
TGTGCCAGCAGTTCGAACCGGGACAGGAGGTACGAGCAGTACTTC
CASSSNRDRRYEQYF
>-|TRBV28|TRBJ1-2|-
TGTGCCAGCAGCAAGTTTTCCCCCTCGGATGGCTACACCTTC
CASSKFSPSDGYTF
>TRBD1|TRBV6-5|TRBJ2-7|-
TGTGCCAGCAGCCGCGGGACAGGCCTTGCCTACGAGCAGTACTTC
CASSRGTGLAYEQYF
>TRBD2|TRBV11-1|TRBJ2-7|-
TGTGCCAGCAGTCCTCTCAGCGCGGGAGTGGGCGAGCAGTACTTC
CASSPLSAGVGEQYF
>-|TRBV12-5|TRBJ1-1|-
TGTGCTAGTGGTTTGGTAGAAGAAGTGGAGGTGAACACTGAAGCTTTCTTT
CASGLVEEVEVNTEAFF
>TRBD2|TRBV10-3|TRBJ2-5|-
TGTGCCACACGGGAAGCGGGAGTAAAAGAGACCCAGTACTTC
CATREAGVKETQYF
>-|TRBV9|TRBJ2-1|-
TGTGCCAGCAGCGTAGATTATGGTTCAGACTACAATGAGCAGTTCTTC
CASSVDYGSDYNEQFF
>TRBD1|TRBV29-1|TRBJ1-1|-
TGCAGCGTGGGGGTTGTGGACAGGGCCCACCCGAACACTGAAGCTTTCTTT
CSVGVVDRAHPNTEAFF
>-|TRBV28|TRBJ2-1|-
TGTGCCAGCAGTTTACAGCGGGCTTACAATGAGCAGTTCTTC
CASSLQRAYNEQFF
>-|TRBV2|TRBJ2-7|-
TGTGCCAGCAGTGAACCAGGGCCCTACGAGCAGTACTTC
CASSEPGPYEQYF
>TRBD1|TRBV25-1|TRBJ2-5|few
TGTGCCAGCAGTGATGGACAGGGGGAAGAGACCCAGTACTTC
CASSDGQGEETQYF
>-|TRBV6-5|TRBJ2-2|-
TGTGCCAGCAGTTACAGCGGGCACACCGGGGAGCTGTTTTTT
CASSYSGHTGELFF
>-|TRBV11-2|TRBJ1-2|-
TGTGCCAGCAGCTTAGATTTGTCAGGGGAGAACTATGGCTACACCTTC
CASSLDLSGENYGYTF
>TRBD1|TRBV11-2|TRBJ2-7|once
TGTGCCAGCAGCTCAAGTCAGGGGGCTAGGTACGAGCAGTACTTC
CASSSSQGARYEQYF
>TRBD1|TRBV19|TRBJ1-2|-
TGTGCCAGTAGTCCAGGGGACAGGGAGACCTATGGCTACACCTTC
CASSPGDRETYGYTF
>-|TRBV28|TRBJ2-7|-
TGTGCCAGCAGTTTCGGGGTCGAGCAGTACTTC
CASSFGVEQYF
>-|TRBV21-1|TRBJ1-2|once
TGTGCCAGCAGCAAAGAGGGGAGGTTTAATAGGGTAGACTATGGCTACACCTTC
CASSKEGRFNRVDYGYTF
>-|TRBV4-3|TRBJ2-2|once
TGCGCCAGCAGCCAAGTCCCTAGCTGTCACACCGGGGAGCTGTTTTTT
CASSQVPSCHTGELFF
>TRBD2|TRBV30|TRBJ2-1|-
TGTGCCTGGAGGACGGGGGGTTGGTACAACGAGCAGTTCTTC
CAWRTGGWYNEQFF
>-|TRBV7-9|TRBJ2-5|-
TGTGCCAGCCACAGGGCAACAGGGGAGACCCAGTACTTC
CASHRATGETQYF
>TRBD1|TRBV7-9|TRBJ2-1|-
TGTGCCAGCAGCTTAACCGGGACAGGATACAATGAGCAGTTCTTC
CASSLTGTGYNEQFF
>-|TRBV6-1|TRBJ1-2|-
TGTGCCAGCACCCCATCTAAGGACAGCTATGGCTACACCTTC
CASTPSKDSYGYTF
>TRBD2|TRBV28|TRBJ2-7|-
TGTGCCAGCAGTTTACTCTCTAGCGGGAGTTTCTACGGGCAGTACTTC
CASSLLSSGSFYGQYF
>-|TRBV7-8|TRBJ2-7|few
TGTGCCAGCAACCCACCCGGTCAGTACGACAGGACCCCTGGCGAGCAGTACTTC
CASNPPGQYDRTPGEQYF
>TRBD2|TRBV4-1|TRBJ2-1|-
TGCGCCAGCAGCCAAGGGAGCGGGAGGCCCTACAATGAGCAGTTCTTC
CASSQGSGRPYNEQFF
>-|TRBV27|TRBJ1-1|-
TGTGCCAGTCGTAGGGGGACGAACACTGAAGCTTTCTTT
CASRRGTNTEAFF
>TRBD1|TRBV5-1|TRBJ1-2|-
TGCGCCAGCAGCTTGATAGGACAGGGAAACTATGGCTACACCTTC
CASSLIGQGNYGYTF
>TRBD1|TRBV10-2|TRBJ2-7|-
TGCGCCAGCAGAGGAGGCACAGGGGTAGCGTCCTACGAGCAGTACTTC
CASRGGTGVASYEQYF
>TRBD1|TRBV6-5|TRBJ1-5|-
TGTGCCAGCAGCCGGGACAGGGGGTATCAGCCCCAGCATTTT
CASSRDRGYQPQHF
>-|TRBV10-2|TRBJ1-2|once
TGCGCCAGCAGTGAGTCCCGGACACGGCGGGGCTACACCTTC
CASSESRTRRGYTF
>TRBD2|TRBV5-6|TRBJ2-7|-
TGTGCCAGCAGCTTGGGAGGGACTAGCGGGCACCCAAGGGGCGAGCAGTACTTC
CASSLGGTSGHPRGEQYF
>TRBD2|TRBV6-5|TRBJ2-3|-
TGTGCCAGCAGTAGGACTAGCGGGAATCCAGATACGCAGTATTTT
CASSRTSGNPDTQYF
>-|TRBV4-1|TRBJ1-3|-
TGCGCCAGCAGCCAAGAAGCCCCCCCCCGGGGGACATATTTT
CASSQEAPPRGTYF
>TRBD1|TRBV5-1|TRBJ1-4|-
TGCGCCAGCAGCTTGGCAGGGGGCAAGGTTACCACTAATGAAAAACTGTTTTTT
CASSLAGGKVTTNEKLFF
>-|TRBV28|TRBJ2-7|-
TGTGCCAGCAGTGCCGGGGAGCAGTACTTC
CASSAGEQYF
>-|TRBV4-3|TRBJ2-6|-
TGCGCCAGCAGCCAAGACCGTCCAGGGGGGTTATCTGGGGCCAACGTCCTGACTTTC
CASSQDRPGGLSGANVLTF
>TRBD1|TRBV2|TRBJ1-5|-
TGTGCCAGCAGTGAAGGAGGGGGTGGACAGGGTAGCAATCAGCCCCAGCATTTT
CASSEGGGGQGSNQPQHF
>-|TRBV25-1|TRBJ2-1|-
TGTGCCAGCAGTGAAGGGCAGGTCAGCTCCTACAATGAGCAGTTCTTC
CASSEGQVSSYNEQFF
>TRBD2|TRBV9|TRBJ2-2|-
TGTGCCAGCAGCGGGGGGGGGAGCGGGGAGCTGTTTTTT
CASSGGGSGELFF
>-|TRBV7-2|TRBJ2-7|-
TGTGCCAGCAGCTTACGCAGCGCACCCTACGAGCAGTACTTC
CASSLRSAPYEQYF
>-|TRBV21-1|TRBJ2-7|-
TGTGCCAGCAGCAGACAAACGGACAGGGGGACCCACGAGCAGTACTTC
CASSRQTDRGTHEQYF
>-|TRBV7-8|TRBJ2-1|-
TGTGCCAGCAGACAAGTCGGAGGGGCTCACTACAATGAGCAGTTCTTC
CASRQVGGAHYNEQFF